One and the same sample provided the 30 T cell receptor beta chains below, sequenced in a study of beta chain features in type 1 diabetes. Expressed TCRB transcripts were sequenced because the entire RNA isolate underwent reverse transcription. Method: immunoSEQ multiplex PCR; TCRdb's copy keeps in-frame clones and lacks some. The sample has about half a million clones, about an eighth seen once. The sequenced sample was naive CD4+ T cells from blood. These receptors came from a woman younger than 35 in good health.

CDR3 nucleotide sequence: TGTGCCAGCAGCGTAGATGCGTCCAGCTATGGCTACACCTTC. Translating gives CASSVDASSYGYTF. The chain recombines TRBV9 with TRBJ1-2; D gene uncertain. The CDR3 spans 14 residues. Trimming left V 0 bases short and J 4 bases short, with 10 bases between. CDR1 and CDR2 (germline): SGDLS, YYNGEE.

This clone has a handful of counts. The CDR3 DNA sequence: TGCAGCGTCGATAAATTGGACACCGGGGAGCTGTTTTTT. Its protein is CSVDKLDTGELFF. The chain is built from TRBV29-1 and TRBJ2-2; D ambiguous. This CDR3 region has 13 residues. Looked up from germline, CDR1 is SQVTM and CDR2 is ANQGSEA. Trimming left V 6 bases short and J 3 bases short, with 11 bases between.

This clone was counted a few times. The chain uses TRBV15 and TRBJ1-6; 9 nucleotides align to TRBD1. After removal of 3 bases from V and 5 bases from J, the junction contained 2 bases not matched to a gene. CDR1 is LNHNV, CDR2 YYDKDF, per germline (reference sequence). The CDR3 consists of 15 residues. The CDR3 reads CATSSGQGNNSPLHF. CDR3 DNA sequence: TGTGCCACCAGCAGTGGACAGGGGAATAATTCACCCCTCCACTTT.

V is TRBV28 and J is TRBJ1-6, with TRBD1 as a possible D gene (6 bases). V shed 6 bases and J shed 0 bases, with 12 bases lying between them. This CDR3 has 16 amino acids. Germline V gene data show CDR1 as MDHEN and CDR2 as SYDVKM. CDR3 residues: CASSPDRISYNSPLHF. In nucleotides, the CDR3 is TGTGCCAGCAGCCCCGACAGGATCTCCTATAATTCACCCCTCCACTTT.

V and J are TRBV7-2 and TRBJ2-5, with D hard to call. There are 14 residues in the CDR3. Germline assignment: CDR1 SGHTA and CDR2 FQGNSA. Trimming removed 2 bases from V and 0 bases from J, with 7 bases in between. The CDR3 region has the DNA TGTGCCAGCAGCTTAAGGACGGACCAAGAGACCCAGTACTTC. It encodes CASSLRTDQETQYF.

This clone was recorded a few times. The chain joins TRBV18 to TRBJ1-2, with D possibly matching TRBD1 (5 bases). The germline V gene has CDR1 KGHSH and CDR2 LQKENI. CDR3 length equals 15 residues. The germline V and J ends were trimmed by 0 bases and 2 bases, with 10 bases remaining between them. The CDR3 region has the DNA TGTGCCAGCTCACCACCGGGCAGGGAGAACTATGGCTACACCTTC. Translating it yields CASSPPGRENYGYTF.

This clone was detected only a few times. The V and J genes are TRBV20-1 and TRBJ2-5; D not resolved. This CDR3 has 10 residues. The germline V and J ends were trimmed by 8 bases and 5 bases, with 9 bases remaining between them. Germline-derived CDR1 and CDR2 are DFQATT and SNEGSKA (reference sequence). The CDR3 sequence: CSPAKETQYF. The CDR3 DNA reads TGCAGTCCTGCAAAGGAGACCCAGTACTTC.

Regarding this clone: Other DNA variants within this sample encode the same CDR3. This chain connects TRBV7-2 to TRBJ1-6; tentatively, D is TRBD1 (6 bases). Germline values: CDR1 SGHTA, CDR2 FQGNSA. The CDR3 totals 17 residues. Trimming stripped 8 bases from V and 10 bases from J, with 27 bases between. The CDR3 here is CASGPRGRGATNSPLHF. CDR3 sequence (DNA): TGTGCCAGCGGGCCGCGCGGACGGGGGGCGACGAACTCACCCCTCCACTTT.

The chain uses TRBV4-3 and TRBJ1-2, with D perhaps TRBD1 (5 bases). The V and J ends lost 1 base and 4 bases respectively, with 10 bases between them. CDR3 size: 14 residues. Germline CDR1 and CDR2: LGHNA and YSLEER. The CDR3 coding sequence is TGCGCCAGCAGCCAAGGGGCAGGGACCTATGGCTACACCTTC. Translating it yields CASSQGAGTYGYTF.

This clone was detected a few times. The V gene is TRBV28, the J gene TRBJ1-6, with unresolved D. CDR1 and CDR2 (germline): MDHEN, SYDVKM. Trimming removed 3 bases at V and 1 base at J, with 7 bases between. The CDR3 extends over 15 amino acids. This chain's CDR3 is CASSLPRSYNSPLHF. The CDR3 nucleotides read TGTGCCAGCAGTTTGCCTCGGTCCTATAATTCACCCCTCCACTTT.

This clone has more than one count but fewer than ten. The gene calls are TRBV28 and TRBJ2-6; the D gene is possibly TRBD2 (6 bases). Germline V CDR1 and CDR2: MDHEN, SYDVKM. V dropped 8 bases and J dropped 4 bases, with 15 bases sitting between them. The CDR3 is 15 residues long. The CDR3 nucleotides are TGTGCCAGCGGAGGAGGAGGGGACGGGGCCAACGTCCTGACTTTC. Encoded protein: CASGGGGDGANVLTF.

This clone turned up a few times. This chain uses TRBV30 with TRBJ2-2, with 7 positions matching TRBD2. This CDR3 is built from 16 residues. Germline CDR1 is GTSNPN and CDR2 is SVGIG (reference sequence). Losses at the gene ends were 3 bases for V and 1 base for J; bases not matched to a gene: 8. The DNA of the CDR3 is TGTGCCTGGAGACCCGGACTAGTGTGGAACACCGGGGAGCTGTTTTTT. Translated: CAWRPGLVWNTGELFF.

This clone was observed once. The V and J genes are TRBV5-1 and TRBJ2-3, with 7 nucleotides matching TRBD1. Germline CDR1 reads SGHRS; CDR2 reads YFSETQ. The J segment lost 7 bases and the V segment lost 3 bases, leaving 14 bases of the junction unmatched. The CDR3 is 16 residues long. CDR3 protein: CASSSTQAGGYNTQYF. DNA for the CDR3: TGCGCCAGCAGCTCCACCCAGGCAGGGGGTTATAATACGCAGTATTTT.

The V and J genes are TRBV29-1 and TRBJ1-2; D is ambiguous. This CDR3 comprises 12 residues. The germline gives CDR1 SQVTM, CDR2 ANQGSEA. Trimming stripped 7 bases from V and 4 bases from J, with 13 bases between. Here the CDR3 reads CSAGGPLYGYTF. DNA of the CDR3: TGCAGCGCCGGAGGCCCGCTCTATGGCTACACCTTC.

This clone occurred a few times. The CDR3 here is CASSLEADDPYEQYF. For the CDR3, the DNA is TGTGCCAGCAGCTTAGAGGCGGACGATCCCTACGAGCAGTACTTC. The rearrangement joins TRBV7-2 to TRBJ2-7, with D unclear. Trimming took 1 base from V and 2 from J, leaving 12 bases between them. Germline CDR1 and CDR2: SGHTA and FQGNSA. This CDR3 contains 15 residues.

The chain couples TRBV4-1 to TRBJ1-6; D might be TRBD1 (5 bases). Trimming stripped 4 bases from V and 4 bases from J, with 14 bases between. Germline values: CDR1 MGHRA, CDR2 YSYEKL. The CDR3 loop spans 16 amino acids. Here the CDR3 DNA reads TGCGCCAGCAGCCCTACAGCCGGGGGATATAATTCACCCCTCCACTTT. Its translation is CASSPTAGGYNSPLHF.

Only a few counts were recorded for this clone. J is TRBJ2-1 and V is TRBV5-4; perhaps TRBD1 as D (5 bases). Trimming removed 0 bases at V and 5 bases at J, with 6 bases between. The germline V gene encodes CDR1 SGHNT and CDR2 YYREEE (reference sequence). The CDR3 extends over 13 amino acids. The CDR3 reads CASSLGQHNEQFF. In DNA form, the CDR3 reads TGTGCCAGCAGCTTGGGACAGCACAATGAGCAGTTCTTC.

The sample holds a few counts of this clone. The genes are TRBV9 and TRBJ2-2; weak D call: TRBD1 (5 bases). The CDR3 consists of 16 residues. Per germline, CDR1 SGDLS and CDR2 YYNGEE. The V end was cut by 1 base, the J end by 0 bases, with 10 bases between. CDR3 region: CASSVRTHTNTGELFF. CDR3 coding DNA: TGTGCCAGCAGCGTACGGACACATACGAACACCGGGGAGCTGTTTTTT.

In this sample, this clone turned up a few times. The V call is TRBV2, the J call TRBJ2-3, with a weak D call TRBD2 (5 bases). Germline assignment: CDR1 SNHLY and CDR2 FYNNEI. CDR3 size: 13 residues. Trimming pared 6 bases from V and 7 bases from J, leaving 14 bases between. CDR3 bases: TGTGCCAGCAGACCGACGCCGGGATATACGCAGTATTTT. It translates to CASRPTPGYTQYF.

This chain connects TRBV1 to TRBJ2-7; TRBD1, the D gene given by the table, was not confirmed from the DNA. TRBV1 is deemed a pseudogene. The CDR3 runs 14 residues. CDR3 in amino acids: CTSSHKTGDYEQYF. CDR3 sequence (DNA): TGCACCAGCAGCCACAAGACAGGAGACTACGAGCAGTACTTC.

The chain is built from TRBV29-1 and TRBJ1-5; the D is unclear. The V end lost 4 bases, the J end lost 6 bases, and 10 bases lay between the germline ends. The CDR3 has 12 residues. Germline CDR1 reads SQVTM; CDR2 reads ANQGSEA. The CDR3: CSVGEHGQPQHF. CDR3 in DNA: TGCAGCGTTGGGGAACACGGTCAGCCCCAGCATTTT.

The rearrangement links TRBV18 to TRBJ2-3; D remains unclear. The CDR3 extends over 12 amino acids. The V end was cut by 3 bases, the J end by 7 bases, with 8 bases between. The V gene's germline CDR1 is KGHSH and CDR2 LQKENI. The CDR3, as DNA: TGTGCCAGCTCACCCCAAGGTTATACGCAGTATTTT. It specifies CASSPQGYTQYF.

This clone has only a few counts. The CDR3 spells CASSLGTANYGYTF. DNA for the CDR3: TGTGCCAGCAGCTTAGGGACCGCTAACTATGGCTACACCTTC. The chain recombines TRBV7-3 with TRBJ1-2, with TRBD1 as a possible D gene (5 bases). CDR1 is SGHTA, CDR2 FQGTGA, per germline. V was clipped by 2 bases and J by 0 bases, with 7 bases between them. The CDR3 covers 14 residues.

This clone was picked up a small number of times. The rearrangement uses TRBV7-2 and TRBJ1-1; D call uncertain. V was cut by 4 bases and J by 3 bases, with 9 bases left in between. The CDR3 spans 13 residues. From germline, CDR1 is SGHTA and CDR2 FQGNSA. The CDR3 DNA sequence: TGTGCCAGCAGCTGGTTGTGGGACACTGAAGCTTTCTTT. It specifies CASSWLWDTEAFF.

J is TRBJ2-5 and V is TRBV5-1; the D gene is possibly TRBD2 (5 bases). This CDR3 is built from 14 residues. Looked up from germline, CDR1 is SGHRS and CDR2 is YFSETQ. Trimming took off 0 bases at V and 7 bases at J, with 13 bases between the two ends. The CDR3 sequence is CASSLAEQGGTQYF. CDR3 coding DNA: TGCGCCAGCAGCTTGGCCGAACAAGGAGGGACCCAGTACTTC. Together with reference TRBV5-1 and TRBJ2-5, the CDR3 gives the full variable domain: KAGVTQTPRYLIKTRGQQVTLSCSPISGHRSVSWYQQTPGQGLQFLFEYFSETQRNKGNFPGRFSGRQFSNSRSEMNVSTLELGDSALYLCASSLAEQGGTQYFGPGTRLLVL.

This clone was seen only a few times. The V and J genes are TRBV5-1 and TRBJ1-4, with 7 positions matching TRBD1. V shed 0 bases, J shed 7 bases, and the junction held 6 bases outside the gene matches. The CDR3 contains 15 residues. CDR1 and CDR2 (germline): SGHRS, YFSETQ. The CDR3 DNA reads TGCGCCAGCAGCTTGGTGGCAGGGGGAGGTGAAAAACTGTTTTTT. Its translation: CASSLVAGGGEKLFF.

The genes are TRBV2 and TRBJ2-3, with a weak D call TRBD1 (7 bases). CDR3 length equals 17 residues. With 7 bases removed from V and 0 bases from J, the gap between germline ends came to 20 bases. Germline V gives CDR1 SNHLY, CDR2 FYNNEI. The CDR3 reads CASIGGLGTASTDTQYF. The CDR3 nucleotides are TGTGCCAGCATCGGGGGCCTTGGGACAGCTAGCACAGATACGCAGTATTTT.

This clone has only a few counts. This chain connects TRBV30 to TRBJ2-4; D unresolved. V was cut by 2 bases and J by 2 bases, with 10 bases left in between. Per the germline V gene, CDR1 is GTSNPN and CDR2 is SVGIG (reference sequence). This CDR3 contains 14 residues. In DNA form, the CDR3 reads TGTGCCTGGAGTCGGAGAGACCCCAAAAACATTCAGTACTTC. Protein: CAWSRRDPKNIQYF.

This chain links TRBV5-6 with TRBJ2-1, with D perhaps TRBD2 (6 bases). The CDR3 covers 15 residues. With 0 bases removed from V and 2 bases from J, the gap between germline ends came to 9 bases. Germline CDR1 is SGHDT and CDR2 is YYEEEE. The CDR3: CASSLASSAYNEQFF. As DNA, the CDR3 is TGTGCCAGCAGCTTGGCGTCTAGCGCCTACAATGAGCAGTTCTTC.

Only one count was recorded for this clone. The rearrangement links TRBV29-1 to TRBJ1-2; 7 bases fit TRBD1. The J segment lost 3 bases and the V segment lost 7 bases, leaving 8 bases of the junction unmatched. The length of the CDR3 is 13 residues. Germline V gene lookup returns CDR1 SQVTM and CDR2 ANQGSEA. The CDR3 nucleotides read TGCAGCGCAGCAACAGGGGTGGACTATGGCTACACCTTC. It encodes CSAATGVDYGYTF.